This TCR beta chain was recovered during a study of shared clonotypes between healthy human individuals. The CDR3 extends over 17 amino acids. Trimming shortened V by 2 bases and J by 0 bases, and 14 bases separated the two germline ends. CDR1 and CDR2 from the germline V gene are KGHSH and LQKENI. Researchers ran the assay at a deep level. Each subset's genomic DNA was shared equally among a number of immunoSEQ plates. This table comes from immunoSEQ multiplex PCR, and its TCRdb copy is limited to in-frame clones, with some not included. This sample has about 600,000 clones, with around 80% found just once.

The chain uses TRBV18 and TRBJ2-1; D is ambiguous. This TCR came from a woman aged 40 to 50 in good health. Some clones in this sample may be carry-over from other donors' samples. The sample comprised PBMCs. CDR3 loop: CASSPTASASSYNEQFF. For the CDR3, the DNA is TGTGCCAGCTCACCAACGGCTTCTGCTAGCTCCTACAATGAGCAGTTCTTC.